Each of the 30 T cell receptor beta chains below was sequenced from the same sample in a study of response to subunit inactivated influenza vaccine (dated by TCRdb to the late 2010s). Libraries were made using RT-PCR. TCRdb lists the instrument as Illumina HiSeq 2500. Using fastp trimming at Q25 and MiXCR clonotype assembly, TCRdb reanalyzed the public sequencing data and kept in-frame beta chains. One record per CDR3 amino acid sequence lists the most common genes and DNA. In all, the sample holds about 780,000 distinct CDR3 sequences, and approximately 17% of those were seen once. The top ten clones comprise roughly 10% of the sample. Sequences were derived from PBMCs from blood, sampled roughly 5 days after vaccination. These TCRs come from a man in his fifties or sixties who received an inactivated influenza vaccine. Donor details come from another sample of the same person, matched by shared clones.

The chain is built from TRBV18 and TRBJ2-7, with TRBD1 identical over 8 bases. Germline V gene lookup returns CDR1 KGHSH and CDR2 LQKENI. The CDR3 loop spans 16 amino acids. Trimming at V came to 2 bases and at J to 6 bases, leaving 12 bases not matched to a gene. CDR3 sequence: CASSPTEGTGNIEQYF. CDR3 nucleotide sequence: TGTGCCAGCTCACCAACCGAGGGGACAGGAAATATCGAGCAGTACTTC. Variable domain in full (rest from reference TRBV18 and TRBJ2-7): NAGVMQNPRHLVRRRGQEARLRCSPMKGHSHVYWYRQLPEEGLKFMVYLQKENIIDESGMPKERFSAEFPKEGPSILRIQQVVRGDSAAYFCASSPTEGTGNIEQYFGPGTRLTVT.

The V gene is TRBV12-3 or TRBV12-4, the J gene TRBJ2-7; D ambiguous. Trimming cost V 8 bases and J 0 bases, with 8 bases left between them. There are 12 residues in the CDR3. This chain's CDR3 is CASGRFSYEQYF. CDR3 DNA: TGTGCCAGCGGACGTTTCTCCTACGAGCAGTACTTC.

This clonotype was observed a handful of times. The chain uses TRBV7-2 and TRBJ2-7, with a possible D match to TRBD1 (6 bases). This CDR3 region has 14 residues. V dropped 3 bases and J dropped 2 bases, with 11 bases sitting between them. CDR1 and CDR2 (germline): SGHTA, FQGNSA. The CDR3, as DNA: TGTGCCAGCAGCTTTACACAGGGAGCCTACGAGCAGTACTTC. Translation: CASSFTQGAYEQYF.

The CDR3 loop is CAWTLRRGGELFF. The CDR3 DNA reads as TGTGCCTGGACCCTCCGGAGGGGCGGGGAGCTGTTTTTT. The genes are TRBV30 and TRBJ2-2, with D possibly being TRBD2 (6 bases). From germline, CDR1 is GTSNPN and CDR2 SVGIG (reference sequence). The V gene lost 4 bases and the J gene lost 7 bases, with 13 bases spanning the gap. The CDR3 is made up of 13 amino acids.

In its sample, this clonotype was seen a few times. V usage is TRBV4-1 and J usage is TRBJ2-7; D perhaps matches TRBD2 (5 bases). Trimming stripped 2 bases from V and 2 bases from J, with 13 bases between. Germline CDR1 and CDR2: MGHRA and YSYEKL. This CDR3 comprises 15 residues. Written as DNA, the CDR3 is TGCGCCAGCAGCCAACTAGCCACAGTACCCTACGAGCAGTACTTC. Protein sequence: CASSQLATVPYEQYF.

In this sample, this clonotype turned up a few times. The rearrangement links TRBV7-2 to TRBJ2-2, with 8 bases aligning to TRBD1. The germline CDR1 and CDR2 sequences are SGHTA and FQGNSA. The CDR3 covers 16 residues. J was trimmed by 4 bases and V by 1 base; bases with no gene match: 5. In DNA, the CDR3 is TGTGCCAGCAGCTTAGGTACAGGGGGAGCCACCGGGGAGCTGTTTTTT. Translated, it gives CASSLGTGGATGELFF.

In its sample, this clonotype was seen a few times. V gene TRBV10-3 combines with J gene TRBJ2-3; no definite D call. Germline CDR1 reads ENHRY; CDR2 reads SYGVKD. The CDR3 is 14 amino acids. The V end was cut by 2 bases, the J end by 0 bases, with 6 bases between. CDR3 in amino acids: CAISEGRSTDTQYF. The CDR3 DNA sequence: TGTGCCATCAGTGAGGGACGGAGCACAGATACGCAGTATTTT.

V and J are TRBV20-1 and TRBJ2-7; 7 bases match TRBD2. Trimming took 0 bases from V and 0 from J; bases not matched to a gene: 5. The CDR3 is 15 amino acids. Germline lookup yields CDR1 DFQATT and CDR2 SNEGSKA (reference sequence). CDR3 nucleotides: TGCAGTGCTAGAGATCTAGCGGCAATCTCCTACGAGCAGTACTTC. This sequence encodes CSARDLAAISYEQYF.

This clonotype was picked up a small number of times. The chain carries TRBV7-2 and TRBJ2-3; maybe TRBD1 (6 bases). Trimming took off 6 bases at V and 4 bases at J, with 14 bases between the two ends. Germline-derived CDR1 and CDR2 are SGHTA and FQGNSA. The CDR3 loop spans 14 amino acids. The CDR3 DNA reads as TGTGCCAGCAGTCTAGGACAGTCCGCAGATACGCAGTATTTT. Residues: CASSLGQSADTQYF. Drawing the rest from reference TRBV7-2 and TRBJ2-3, the complete variable domain is GAGVSQSPSNKVTEKGKDVELRCDPISGHTALYWYRQSLGQGLEFLIYFQGNSAPDKSGLPSDRFSAERTGGSVSTLTIQRTQQEDSAVYLCASSLGQSADTQYFGPGTRLTVL.

In this sample, this clonotype turned up a few times. V is TRBV24-1 and J is TRBJ2-7; D is possibly TRBD1 (5 bases). The V gene's germline CDR1 is KGHDR and CDR2 SFDVKD. Trimming took 4 bases from V and 0 from J, leaving 9 bases between them. The CDR3 consists of 14 residues. CDR3: CATSEAGNSYEQYF. As DNA, the CDR3 is TGTGCCACCAGTGAAGCAGGGAACTCCTACGAGCAGTACTTC.

This sequence joins TRBV2 and TRBJ1-5, with TRBD1 as a possible D gene (5 bases). Germline assignment: CDR1 SNHLY and CDR2 FYNNEI. Trimming took 4 bases from V and 0 from J, leaving 13 bases between them. The CDR3 runs to 16 residues. In DNA, the CDR3 is TGTGCCAGCAGTGGGAAGGGGCATTATAGCAATCAGCCCCAGCATTTT. Translation: CASSGKGHYSNQPQHF.

The chain carries TRBV6-5 and TRBJ1-2; D remains unclear. CDR1 and CDR2 (germline): MNHEY, SVGAGI. This CDR3 has 15 residues. V lost 0 bases and J 5 bases, leaving 13 bases between the germline ends. CDR3 nucleotides: TGTGCCAGCAGTTACTCAAGTAGGCCTGAATATGGCTACACCTTC. Encoded protein: CASSYSSRPEYGYTF.

This clonotype was counted between two and nine times. The V gene is TRBV27, the J gene TRBJ2-2; 14 bases map to TRBD2. The J segment lost 7 bases and the V segment lost 3 bases, leaving 7 bases of the junction unmatched. The CDR3 extends over 17 amino acids. Germline values: CDR1 MNHEY, CDR2 SMNVEV (reference sequence). The CDR3 region has the DNA TGTGCCAGCAGTTTGGGACTAGCGGGAGTTGGTATCGGGGAGCTGTTTTTT. Translated, it gives CASSLGLAGVGIGELFF.

The rearrangement uses TRBV9 and TRBJ2-7, with D possibly matching TRBD2 (5 bases). V was shortened by 2 bases and J by 3 bases, with 21 bases between the two germline ends. Per germline, CDR1 SGDLS and CDR2 YYNGEE. CDR3 size: 17 residues. The CDR3 coding sequence is TGTGCCAGCAGCGTGGGCCCGATGGGGAGCAGAGGCTACGAGCAGTACTTC. Amino acid sequence: CASSVGPMGSRGYEQYF.

A few counts support this clonotype. This chain connects TRBV20-1 to TRBJ2-1; the match to TRBD2 covers 16 bases. Losses at the gene ends were 5 bases for V and 4 bases for J; bases not matched to a gene: 5. The CDR3 length is 16 residues. Germline CDR1 is DFQATT and CDR2 is SNEGSKA (reference sequence). Here the CDR3 reads CSASGLAGGPYNEQFF. CDR3 nucleotides: TGCAGTGCTTCGGGACTAGCGGGAGGGCCATACAATGAGCAGTTCTTC.

This clonotype was picked up a small number of times. V and J are TRBV5-6 and TRBJ2-3, with D tentatively TRBD2 (7 bases). V was trimmed by 6 bases and J by 2 bases, leaving 13 bases between them. Germline CDR1 is SGHDT and CDR2 is YYEEEE. The CDR3 length is 14 residues. Here the CDR3 DNA reads TGTGCCAGCAACGGGGGGCTCACCACAGATACGCAGTATTTT. Residues: CASNGGLTTDTQYF.

This clonotype was counted a few times. This sequence joins TRBV20-1 and TRBJ2-1; TRBD2 matches at 10 bases. The CDR3 totals 15 residues. J gave up 3 bases and V 4 bases, and 6 bases lay outside the gene matches. Germline V CDR1 and CDR2: DFQATT, SNEGSKA (reference sequence). CDR3: CSAKRASGSYNEQFF. The CDR3 bases are TGCAGTGCTAAGAGGGCTAGCGGGAGCTACAATGAGCAGTTCTTC.

This clonotype came up many times. This sequence joins TRBV6-1 and TRBJ1-5; 9 bases agree with TRBD1. The V and J ends lost 6 bases and 7 bases, in that order; junction bases with no gene match: 7. This CDR3 has 14 amino acids. Germline CDR1 is MNHNS and CDR2 is SASEGT. CDR3 sequence (DNA): TGTGCCAGCAGAGGACAGGGGACGGGACAGCCCCAGCATTTT. Protein product: CASRGQGTGQPQHF.

This clonotype was picked up a small number of times. V usage is TRBV6-1 and J usage is TRBJ2-7; TRBD2 matches 14 bases. Germline CDR1 reads MNHNS; CDR2 reads SASEGT. The CDR3 length is 16 residues. J lost 6 bases, V lost 4 bases, and 8 bases had no gene match. The CDR3, as DNA: TGTGCCAGCAGTGGCACAAGACTAGCGGGAGGGCGCGAGCAGTACTTC. It specifies CASSGTRLAGGREQYF.

The rearrangement links TRBV6-5 to TRBJ2-7, with D unclear. V lost 2 bases and J 3 bases, leaving 8 bases between the germline ends. The CDR3 is 13 residues long. Germline V CDR1 and CDR2: MNHEY, SVGAGI. CDR3 amino acids: CASSYDPYYEQYF. CDR3 DNA sequence: TGTGCCAGCAGTTACGATCCCTACTACGAGCAGTACTTC.

This clonotype turned up a few times. The gene calls are TRBV7-9 and TRBJ2-2; D gene unclear. The V end lost 5 bases, the J end lost 2 bases, and 9 bases lay between the germline ends. Germline CDR1 is SEHNR and CDR2 is FQNEAQ (reference sequence). The CDR3 covers 14 residues. The CDR3 bases are TGTGCCAGCAGCACCGACCGAAACACCGGGGAGCTGTTTTTT. Protein product: CASSTDRNTGELFF.

As concerns this clonotype: One junction end does not reproduce the germline sequence, and a read error may be involved. CDR3 loop: CARSYAGVNEQFF. CDR3 nucleotide sequence: TGTGCCAGAAGTTATGCGGGTGTAAATGAGCAGTTCTTC. The V gene is TRBV6-5, the J gene TRBJ2-1; possible D gene TRBD2, 5 bases. Germline lookup yields CDR1 MNHEY and CDR2 SVGAGI. The CDR3 has 13 residues.

The chain has TRBV5-5 and TRBJ2-7; D is unresolved. CDR3 length equals 15 residues. Trimming took 9 bases from V and 7 from J, leaving 26 bases between them. CDR1 SGHKS and CDR2 YYEKEE come from the germline V gene (reference sequence). The CDR3 DNA reads as TGTGCCACAAGCACGACAATCGGCGTGCCCGTGGAGCAGTACTTC. Protein product: CATSTTIGVPVEQYF. Full variable domain (missing parts from reference TRBV5-5 and TRBJ2-7): DAGVTQSPTHLIKTRGQQVTLRCSPISGHKSVSWYQQVLGQGPQFIFQYYEKEERGRGNFPDRFSARQFPNYSSELNVNALLLGDSALYLCATSTTIGVPVEQYFGPGTRLTVT.

In its sample, this clonotype was seen a few times. This chain links TRBV20-1 with TRBJ2-3; D not resolved. V lost 2 bases, J lost 6 bases, and 6 bases lay in between. CDR3 length: 11 amino acids. The germline CDR1 and CDR2 sequences are DFQATT and SNEGSKA (reference sequence). CDR3 in amino acids: CSARSSDTQYF. The DNA of the CDR3 is TGCAGTGCTAGAAGTAGTGATACGCAGTATTTT.

This clonotype was seen ten or more times. V gene TRBV24-1 combines with J gene TRBJ2-5; D perhaps matches TRBD2 (5 bases). Trimming shortened V by 1 base and J by 7 bases, and 12 bases separated the two germline ends. The CDR3 runs to 14 residues. CDR1 KGHDR and CDR2 SFDVKD come from the germline V gene. The CDR3 region is CATSDFPGEGTQYF. The CDR3 DNA reads TGTGCCACCAGTGATTTCCCCGGAGAGGGGACCCAGTACTTC.

This clonotype appeared a few times. The V and J genes are TRBV15 and TRBJ2-1, with D possibly being TRBD1 (6 bases). This CDR3 has 11 amino acids. Trimming left V 11 bases short and J 13 bases short, with 18 bases between. Germline-derived CDR1 and CDR2 are LNHNV and YYDKDF (reference sequence). The CDR3 sequence is CAASRGGNQFF. The CDR3 DNA reads TGTGCCGCAAGCAGGGGCGGTAATCAGTTCTTC.

The rearrangement uses TRBV12-3 or TRBV12-4 and TRBJ2-5; TRBD1 matches 10 bases. V lost 7 bases and J lost 2; bases outside the gene matches: 7. The CDR3 is 15 residues long. Here the CDR3 reads CASIGTGAAQETQYF. DNA of the CDR3: TGTGCCAGCATTGGGACAGGGGCCGCACAAGAGACCCAGTACTTC.

About this clonotype itself: This may be a read error, as it is one base from a much larger clone. This sequence joins TRBV12-3 or TRBV12-4 and TRBJ2-6; D not resolved. This CDR3 is 15 amino acids long. The CDR3 protein is CASSPGVSRANVLTF. The DNA for the CDR3 is TGTGCCAGCAGTCCTGGGGTCTCTCGGGCCAACGTCCTGACTTTC.

J is TRBJ1-6 and V is TRBV6-1; 9 bases are shared with TRBD1. The V gene's germline CDR1 is MNHNS and CDR2 SASEGT. V shed 5 bases, J shed 9 bases, and the junction held 8 bases outside the gene matches. The CDR3 sequence is 15 residues long. DNA of the CDR3: TGTGCCAGCAGTACCACGACAGGGGGGAGTTCACCCCTCCACTTT. Protein: CASSTTTGGSSPLHF.

This clonotype occurred many times. The genes are TRBV27 and TRBJ2-1; no clear D gene. The CDR3 has 15 residues. The V and J ends lost 8 bases and 5 bases respectively, with 19 bases between them. Germline loops: CDR1 MNHEY, CDR2 SMNVEV (reference sequence). In DNA form, the CDR3 reads TGTGCCAGCCGTCTAACGCGGCCCCTACACAATGAGCAGTTCTTC. Its protein product is CASRLTRPLHNEQFF.